These 11 T cell receptor beta chains came from one sample sequenced in a study of CD8+CD57+ T cells in acquired aplastic anemia (dated by TCRdb to the late 2010s). The run used an Illumina HiSeq 2000. TCR beta VDJ combination and CDR3 sequence profiling used genomic DNA as the template. TCRdb's own reprocessing of the public reads used fastp at Q25 and MiXCR and kept productive beta chains. For every CDR3 protein sequence, its rows merge into one entry that carries the most common genes and DNA. The sample has some 170,000 distinct CDR3 sequences on record, 40% to 50% of them singletons. The biggest ten clones account for around 1.1% of the sample. The patients picked for sequencing were ones in whom flow cytometry had shown an expansion of CD8+CD57+ cells. The source material was sorted CD4+, CD8+, or CD8+CD57+ T cells (not recorded which) from PBMCs. These receptors all come from a human donor with aplastic anemia.

This clonotype was counted at least ten times. CDR3 bases: TGTGCCAGCAGTTCGGGTAACAGGGCGATGCGCTACACCTTC. This gives the protein CASSSGNRAMRYTF. This chain links TRBV6-5 with TRBJ1-2, with D maybe TRBD1 (6 bases). CDR1 is MNHEY, CDR2 SVGAGI, per germline. The ends were cut back, 4 bases at V and 9 bases at J, with 18 bases in the middle. CDR3 length equals 14 residues.

The gene calls are TRBV11-1 and TRBJ2-1; D is undetermined. Germline values: CDR1 SGHAT, CDR2 FQDESV (reference sequence). Trimming removed 1 base from V and 6 bases from J, with 10 bases in between. This CDR3 spans 14 amino acids. This chain's CDR3 is CASSLVPTRNEQFF. The CDR3 DNA sequence: TGTGCCAGCAGCTTAGTCCCCACCCGCAATGAGCAGTTCTTC.

In this sample, this clonotype turned up many times. The chain employs TRBV24-1 and TRBJ2-2, with a tentative D call TRBD2 (5 bases). The CDR3 runs 14 residues. The V end lost 4 bases, the J end lost 8 bases, and 13 bases lay between the germline ends. Per germline, CDR1 KGHDR and CDR2 SFDVKD. The CDR3 spells CATSDPDYAGELFF. CDR3 DNA sequence: TGTGCCACCAGTGACCCCGACTACGCGGGGGAGCTGTTTTTT.

This clonotype was seen a handful of times. The gene calls are TRBV29-1 and TRBJ2-7, with 11 bases matching TRBD2. The CDR3 contains 14 residues. In germline, CDR1 is SQVTM, CDR2 ANQGSEA. With V trimmed by 6 bases and J by 5 bases, 9 bases remained unmatched. The CDR3 nucleotides are TGCAGCGTCACGAGACTAGCGGGACGGGACGAGCAGTACTTC. This encodes CSVTRLAGRDEQYF.

The V call is TRBV10-1, the J call TRBJ2-2, with D uncertain. Between the trimmed V and J ends, which lost 3 bases and 2 bases, there was a span of 10 bases. Germline V CDR1 and CDR2: WNHNN, SYGVQD (reference sequence). This CDR3 spans 15 amino acids. The CDR3 sequence: CASSERAPNTGELFF. The CDR3 region has the DNA TGCGCCAGCAGTGAACGGGCCCCCAACACCGGGGAGCTGTTTTTT.

The chain joins TRBV7-6 to TRBJ2-7, with 7 bases identical to TRBD1. Germline V gene lookup returns CDR1 SGHVS and CDR2 FNYEAQ. Trimming cost V 1 base and J 10 bases; bases outside gene matches: 10. There are 14 residues in the CDR3. The CDR3 reads CASSLVGDRAQQYF. The CDR3 nucleotides read TGTGCCAGCAGCTTAGTTGGAGACAGGGCGCAACAGTACTTC.

In its sample, this clonotype was seen many times. The chain links TRBV6-2 or TRBV6-3 to TRBJ2-5; D may correspond to TRBD1 or TRBD2 (5 bases each). The V and J ends lost 2 bases and 3 bases respectively, with 10 bases between them. The CDR3 covers 14 residues. Germline V gives CDR1 MNHEY, CDR2 SVGEGT. The CDR3 region is CASSYGLGEETQYF. CDR3 DNA sequence: TGTGCCAGCAGTTACGGTCTGGGGGAAGAGACCCAGTACTTC.

This clonotype has only a few counts. The genes are TRBV7-3 and TRBJ2-1, with D possibly being TRBD1 (5 bases). In germline, CDR1 is SGHTA, CDR2 FQGTGA. This CDR3 contains 11 residues. The V end was cut by 4 bases, the J end by 9 bases, with 7 bases between. CDR3 sequence reads: CASSSQGEQFF. For the CDR3, the DNA is TGTGCCAGCAGCTCCCAGGGTGAGCAGTTCTTC. Based on the CDR3 plus reference TRBV7-3 and TRBJ2-1, the full variable domain is GAGVSQTPSNKVTEKGKYVELRCDPISGHTALYWYRQSLGQGPEFLIYFQGTGAADDSGLPNDRFFAVRPEGSVSTLKIQRTERGDSAVYLCASSSQGEQFFGPGTRLTVL.

The rearrangement uses TRBV11-3 and TRBJ2-3, with TRBD1 matching over 10 bases. V trimming: 5 bases; J trimming: 8 bases; junction bases outside the gene matches: 4. Germline V lookup: CDR1 SGHNT, CDR2 YENEEA. The CDR3 has 13 amino acids. DNA for the CDR3: TGTGCCAGCAGCCGACGGACAGGGGGTACGCAGTATTTT. It codes for CASSRRTGGTQYF.

Ten or more counts support this clonotype. The chain joins TRBV9 to TRBJ1-2, with TRBD1 matching over 11 bases. CDR1 and CDR2 (germline): SGDLS, YYNGEE. The V segment lost 3 bases and the J segment 0 bases; nucleotides outside the gene matches: 7. The CDR3 length is 17 residues. The CDR3 bases are TGTGCCAGCAGCGCACGGACAGGGGGCCTTTCTAACTATGGCTACACCTTC. Its translation: CASSARTGGLSNYGYTF.

CDR3 region: CASSPWGGNYGYTF. For the CDR3, the DNA is TGTGCCAGCAGCCCCTGGGGGGGGAACTATGGCTACACCTTC. The chain uses TRBV27 and TRBJ1-2, with D tentatively TRBD1 (5 bases). CDR3 length: 14 residues. The germline V gene encodes CDR1 MNHEY and CDR2 SMNVEV (reference sequence). V was shortened by 6 bases and J by 2 bases, with 13 bases between the two germline ends.